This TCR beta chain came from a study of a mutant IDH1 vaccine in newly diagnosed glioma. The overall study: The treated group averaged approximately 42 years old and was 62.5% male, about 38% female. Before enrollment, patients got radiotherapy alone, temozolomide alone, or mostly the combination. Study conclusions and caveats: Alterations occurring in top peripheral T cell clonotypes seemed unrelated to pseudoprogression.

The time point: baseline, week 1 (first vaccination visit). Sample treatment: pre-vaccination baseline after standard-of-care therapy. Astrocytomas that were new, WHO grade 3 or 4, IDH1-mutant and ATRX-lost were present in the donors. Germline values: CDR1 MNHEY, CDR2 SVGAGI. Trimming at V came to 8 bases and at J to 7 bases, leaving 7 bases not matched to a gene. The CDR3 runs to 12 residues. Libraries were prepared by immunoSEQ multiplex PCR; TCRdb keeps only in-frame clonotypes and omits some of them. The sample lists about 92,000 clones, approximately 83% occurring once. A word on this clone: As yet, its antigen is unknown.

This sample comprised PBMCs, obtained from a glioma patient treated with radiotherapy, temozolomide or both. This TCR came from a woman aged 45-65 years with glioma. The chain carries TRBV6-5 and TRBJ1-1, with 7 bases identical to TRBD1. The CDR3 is CASGDRNVEAFF. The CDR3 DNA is TGTGCCAGCGGGGACAGAAACGTTGAAGCTTTCTTT.